This TCR beta chain was obtained from a study of shared clonotypes between healthy human individuals. V lost 6 bases to trimming and J lost 4 bases; unmatched junction nucleotides: 11. Germline CDR1 reads SNHLY; CDR2 reads FYNNEI. The CDR3 runs 15 residues. The method was immunoSEQ multiplex PCR; TCRdb's version includes in-frame clones alone and lacks a portion of them. The data contain under 1,100,000 clones, roughly 75% of them singletons. This chain links TRBV2 with TRBJ1-2; 7 positions agree with TRBD1. Material for sequencing was memory CD4+ T cells sorted from blood. The subset denotes: CD45RA-negative fraction. The TCR comes from a man aged 18-30 years in good health. CDR3 bases: TGTGCCAGCAGGGATTTTCCCGGGACAGTCTATGGCTACACCTTC. Translating gives CASRDFPGTVYGYTF.